This paragraph covers one T cell receptor beta chain sequence. V was trimmed by 5 bases and J by 0 bases, leaving 10 bases between them. Per the germline V gene, CDR1 is LGHDT and CDR2 is YNNKEL (reference sequence). The CDR3 runs 14 residues. Authors' processing steps: Counts of nucleated cells, estimated from reference gene primer amplification, were obtained. The protocol was immunoSEQ multiplex PCR, while the TCRdb copy is restricted to in-frame clones and leaves out a portion. V and J calls and clone size are given by that table; D and trimming were obtained from the DNA. The sample has about 190,000 clones, around nine tenths seen once; the top ten hold about 1.1%. This sample is part of a study of blood T cell repertoires in COVID-19.

The genes are TRBV3-1 (or the pseudogene TRBV3-2) and TRBJ1-2; the D gene is possibly TRBD1 (5 bases). Sequencing input: peripheral blood. This sequence was found in a man aged 25-45 years with acute or convalescent COVID-19. CDR3 protein: CASSTRQSNYGYTF. CDR3 coding DNA: TGTGCCAGCAGCACCCGACAGTCTAACTATGGCTACACCTTC.